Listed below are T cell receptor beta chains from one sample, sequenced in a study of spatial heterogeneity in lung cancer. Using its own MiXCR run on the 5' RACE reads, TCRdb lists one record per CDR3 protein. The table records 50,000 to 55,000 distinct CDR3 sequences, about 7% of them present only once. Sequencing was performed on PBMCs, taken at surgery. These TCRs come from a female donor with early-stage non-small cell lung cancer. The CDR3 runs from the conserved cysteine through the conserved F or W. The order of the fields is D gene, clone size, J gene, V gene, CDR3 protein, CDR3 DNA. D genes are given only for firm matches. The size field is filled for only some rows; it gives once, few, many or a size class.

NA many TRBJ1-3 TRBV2 CASSVRQASGNTIYF TGTGCCAGCAGTGTGCGACAGGCCTCTGGAAACACCATATATTTT
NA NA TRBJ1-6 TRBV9 CASSLGRSNSPLHF TGTGCCAGCAGCTTGGGACGGAGTAATTCACCCCTCCACTTT
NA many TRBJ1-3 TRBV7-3 CASSFTGGTGNTIYF TGTGCCAGCAGCTTCACGGGGGGCACTGGAAACACCATATATTTT
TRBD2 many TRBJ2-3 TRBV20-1 CSARTSGGPYTQYF TGCAGTGCTAGGACTAGCGGGGGACCCTATACGCAGTATTTT
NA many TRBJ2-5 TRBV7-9 CASSPSRWTQYF TGTGCCAGCAGCCCCTCGCGTTGGACCCAGTACTTC
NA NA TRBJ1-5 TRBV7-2 CASSVRADQPQHF TGTGCCAGCAGCGTTAGAGCAGATCAGCCCCAGCATTTT
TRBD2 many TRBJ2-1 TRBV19 CASRTSGGPNEQFF TGTGCCAGCCGTACTAGCGGGGGGCCAAATGAGCAGTTCTTC
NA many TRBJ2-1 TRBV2 CASKGLGRNEQFF TGTGCCAGCAAGGGCCTTGGACGGAATGAGCAGTTCTTC
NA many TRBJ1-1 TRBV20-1 CSASGGLDTEAFF TGCAGTGCCAGTGGAGGGCTCGACACTGAAGCTTTCTTT
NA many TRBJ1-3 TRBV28 CASKGRVRGNTIYF TGTGCCAGCAAGGGTCGGGTCCGGGGAAACACCATATATTTT
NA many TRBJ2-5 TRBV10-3 CAISGPDLGEETQYF TGTGCCATCAGCGGACCAGACCTGGGAGAAGAGACCCAGTACTTC
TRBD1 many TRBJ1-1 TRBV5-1 CASSLGQGSGKAFF TGCGCCAGCAGCTTGGGACAGGGATCTGGCAAAGCTTTCTTT
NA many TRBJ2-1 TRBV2 CASSPNQGYNEQFF TGTGCCAGCAGTCCTAATCAGGGCTACAATGAGCAGTTCTTC
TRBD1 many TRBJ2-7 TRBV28 CASSFSGTGWNEQYF TGTGCCAGCAGTTTCTCCGGGACAGGGTGGAACGAGCAGTACTTC
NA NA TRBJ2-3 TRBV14 CASRPGRPDTQYF TGTGCCAGCAGGCCCGGAAGGCCAGATACGCAGTATTTT
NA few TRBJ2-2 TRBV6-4 CASRPQPQGTGELFF TGTGCCAGCAGACCTCAACCCCAGGGAACCGGGGAGCTGTTTTTT
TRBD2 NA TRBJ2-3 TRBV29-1 CSVLSREGTQYF TGCAGCGTTTTATCAAGGGAGGGTACGCAGTATTTT
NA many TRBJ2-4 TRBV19 CASSMRSAKNIQYF TGTGCCAGTAGTATGCGCAGTGCCAAAAACATTCAGTACTTC
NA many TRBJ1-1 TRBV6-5 CASRFGTGEAFF TGTGCCAGCAGGTTTGGGACGGGTGAAGCTTTCTTT
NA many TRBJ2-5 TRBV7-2 CASTGNLAGLKETQYF TGTGCCAGCACCGGTAACCTGGCAGGGTTGAAAGAGACCCAGTACTTC
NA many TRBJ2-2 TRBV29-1 CSGRQSNTGELFF TGCAGCGGACGACAGTCTAACACCGGGGAGCTGTTTTTT
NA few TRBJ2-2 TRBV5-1 CASSLEGRGDTGELFF TGCGCCAGCAGCTTGGAAGGCAGGGGCGATACCGGGGAGCTGTTTTTT
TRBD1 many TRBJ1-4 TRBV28 CASSLRGQGNEKLFF TGTGCCAGCAGTTTACGGGGACAGGGGAATGAAAAACTGTTTTTT
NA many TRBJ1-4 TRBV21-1 CASSKGRDQEKLFF TGTGCCAGCAGCAAAGGCCGGGACCAAGAAAAACTGTTTTTT
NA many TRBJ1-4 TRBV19 CASRGTDNEKLFF TGTGCCAGTAGAGGGACGGATAATGAAAAACTGTTTTTT
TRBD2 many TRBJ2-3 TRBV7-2 CASTTSGGADTQYF TGTGCCAGCACCACTAGCGGGGGGGCAGATACGCAGTATTTT
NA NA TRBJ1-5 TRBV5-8 CASSIGGARDYSNQPQHF TGTGCCAGCAGCATCGGAGGGGCTCGGGATTATAGCAATCAGCCCCAGCATTTT
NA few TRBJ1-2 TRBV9 CASSVDEGGYGYTF TGTGCCAGCAGCGTAGATGAGGGAGGATATGGCTACACCTTC
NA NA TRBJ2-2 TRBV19 CASSRDLLGTGELFF TGTGCCAGTAGTAGAGATCTACTTGGCACCGGGGAGCTGTTTTTT
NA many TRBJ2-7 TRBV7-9 CASSALSSTYEQYF TGTGCCAGCAGCGCGTTAAGCAGCACCTACGAGCAGTACTTC
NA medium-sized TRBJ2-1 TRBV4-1 CASSQVGRGAGNEQFF TGCGCCAGCAGCCAAGTGGGGCGGGGCGCTGGCAATGAGCAGTTCTTC
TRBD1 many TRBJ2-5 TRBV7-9 CASSFPMDRGSETQYF TGTGCCAGCAGCTTCCCCATGGACAGGGGTTCGGAGACCCAGTACTTC
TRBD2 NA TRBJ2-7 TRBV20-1 CSARSSGGALEQYF TGCAGTGCTAGAAGTAGCGGGGGGGCACTCGAGCAGTACTTC
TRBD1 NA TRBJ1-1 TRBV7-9 CASSPLTGITEAFF TGTGCCAGCAGCCCTTTGACAGGGATCACTGAAGCTTTCTTT
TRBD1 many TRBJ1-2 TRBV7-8 CASSLDTGEGYGYTF TGTGCCAGCAGCTTAGATACAGGGGAGGGTTATGGCTACACCTTC
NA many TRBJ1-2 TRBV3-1 CASSHHRQAGYTF TGTGCCAGCAGCCACCACCGACAGGCTGGCTACACCTTC
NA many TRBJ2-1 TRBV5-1 CASSFPLGGQPGYNEQFF TGCGCCAGCAGCTTTCCCTTAGGAGGGCAGCCCGGCTACAATGAGCAGTTCTTC